A selection of T cell receptor beta chains follows, all from one sample in a study of regulatory T cells in long-lasting Graves disease. MiXCR was run by TCRdb on the multiplex PCR reads, yielding one entry per CDR3 protein. The repertoire holds about 430,000 distinct CDR3 sequences, with roughly 21% as singletons. The sequenced sample was peripheral blood mononuclear cells (PBMCs), obtained when the disease was refractory, from a patient treated with antithyroid drugs. The receptors stem from a female donor with Graves disease. Each CDR3 is given with its conserved first and last residue. The D gene is left open where the match is weak. A clone size is listed for some rows: how often the clone was seen (once, few, many), or a class if it is expanded.

TRBD1,few,TRBV14,TRBJ2-5,TGTGCCAGCAGCCCCCGGACAGGGGGCCGAGAGACCCAGTACTTC,CASSPRTGGRETQYF
-,many,TRBV28,TRBJ2-7,TGTGCCAGCACCACCCCGGACGGATCCTACGAGCAGTACTTC,CASTTPDGSYEQYF
-,many,TRBV2,TRBJ1-1,TGTGCCAGCAGTGAACTCGTCACGAACCTTTCAACTTTCTTT,CASSELVTNLSTFF
-,many,TRBV10-2,TRBJ2-2,TGCGCCAGCAGTGAGGGGGGAGTTGGTACCGGGGAGCTGTTTTTT,CASSEGGVGTGELFF
TRBD1,-,TRBV12-3/TRBV12-4,TRBJ2-4,TGTGCCAGCAGTTTACAGGGGGCCGGGGCCAAAAACATTCAGTACTTC,CASSLQGAGAKNIQYF
TRBD1,once,TRBV7-9,TRBJ2-4,TGTGCCAGCAGCTCCCTGGACAGGGCCGAAGCCAAAAACATTCAGTACTTC,CASSSLDRAEAKNIQYF
-,-,TRBV4-1,TRBJ1-4,TGCGCCAGCAGCCAAGGGGCCCCGACGGATGAAAAACTGTTTTTT,CASSQGAPTDEKLFF
-,-,TRBV5-1,TRBJ2-5,TGCGCCAGCAGTCCTGGGGGGTTCCAAGAGACCCAGTACTTC,CASSPGGFQETQYF
TRBD1,many,TRBV7-9,TRBJ1-2,TGTGCCAGCAGCTTTGGGGACAGGGGGGACTATGGCTACACCTTC,CASSFGDRGDYGYTF
-,-,TRBV18,TRBJ1-3,TGTGCCAGCTCGGGGAAATCTGGAAACACCATATATTTT,CASSGKSGNTIYF
-,few,TRBV20-1,TRBJ2-4,TGCAGTGCCCCGGGGGCCAAAAACATTCAGTACTTC,CSAPGAKNIQYF
TRBD1,many,TRBV27,TRBJ2-7,TGTGCCAGCACATTTGGGACAGGGGGATCCTACGAGCAGTACTTC,CASTFGTGGSYEQYF
-,few,TRBV30,TRBJ1-5,TGTGCCTGGAGTACCTCCGGGTATCAGCCCCAGCATTTT,CAWSTSGYQPQHF
TRBD2,many,TRBV12-3/TRBV12-4,TRBJ2-3,TGTGCCAGCACTCCCTCCACGGGGCTAGCGGGAGATGCAGATACGCAGTATTTT,CASTPSTGLAGDADTQYF
-,-,TRBV20-1,TRBJ1-2,TGCAGTGCTAGAGAGGAGGGGCGCCACTATGGCTACACCTTC,CSAREEGRHYGYTF
TRBD2,many,TRBV12-3/TRBV12-4,TRBJ2-5,TGTGCCAGCAGTTGGGTGGCGGGAGAAGAGACCCAGTACTTC,CASSWVAGEETQYF
-,few,TRBV19,TRBJ1-1,TGTGCCAGTAGTATGGTATCGTGGGGGCGCGGCACTGAAGCTTTCTTT,CASSMVSWGRGTEAFF
-,many,TRBV15,TRBJ2-7,TGTGCCACCAGCGGTGACCGGAGCTCCTACGAGCAGTACTTC,CATSGDRSSYEQYF
TRBD2,many,TRBV29-1,TRBJ2-7,TGCAGGCCTAACCTAGCGGGGTCCTACGAGCAGTACTTC,CRPNLAGSYEQYF
TRBD2,few,TRBV20-1,TRBJ2-7,TGCAGTGCTAGGGGGAGGCTAGCGGGGTCCTCCTACGAGCAGTACTTC,CSARGRLAGSSYEQYF
-,-,TRBV9,TRBJ2-7,TGTGCCAGCAGTGGGGGGGCAGTGCCCTCCTACGAGCAGTACTTC,CASSGGAVPSYEQYF
-,many,TRBV28,TRBJ1-2,TGTGCCAGCAGTCCCCGCGGAAGGAACTATGGCTACACCTTC,CASSPRGRNYGYTF
-,-,TRBV20-1,TRBJ1-5,TGCAGTGCTAGAGATGCTGCGTCCCAGGCGCCCCAGCATTTT,CSARDAASQAPQHF
TRBD2,-,TRBV9,TRBJ2-2,TGTGCCAGCAACCCCAATGGACTAGCGGGAGAGGAGCTGTTTTTT,CASNPNGLAGEELFF
TRBD2,once,TRBV29-1,TRBJ2-7,TGCAGCGTTCCCCTCGCTAGCGGGAGTTTGTACGAGCAGTACTTC,CSVPLASGSLYEQYF
TRBD1,-,TRBV19,TRBJ2-1,TGTGCCAGTAAACAGGGGCTTTACAATGAGCAGTTCTTC,CASKQGLYNEQFF
-,many,TRBV28,TRBJ1-5,TGTGCCAGCAGTTTTCCAAGCAATCAGCCCCAGCATTTT,CASSFPSNQPQHF
TRBD2,few,TRBV3-1,TRBJ2-2,TGTGCCAGCAGTCAGGGACTAGCGGGAGAGTACACCGGGGAGCTGTTTTTT,CASSQGLAGEYTGELFF
TRBD1,many,TRBV10-3,TRBJ2-7,TGTGCCGTCCGGGACAGTGGGGCTTCCTACGAGCAGTACTTC,CAVRDSGASYEQYF
-,many,TRBV11-2,TRBJ1-2,TGTGCCAGCAGCTTAAACACAGGCTTGGGCTACACCTTC,CASSLNTGLGYTF
-,many,TRBV5-1,TRBJ1-4,TGCGCCAGCAGCCTCGCTCCAACTAATGAAAAACTGTTTTTT,CASSLAPTNEKLFF
-,many,TRBV7-8,TRBJ2-7,TGTGCCAGCAGCCCCGTCGGATCCTACGAGCAGTACTTC,CASSPVGSYEQYF
TRBD2,few,TRBV20-1,TRBJ2-4,TGCAGTGCTGGGGGGCGGGAGGGGTCCAAAAACATTCAGTACTTC,CSAGGREGSKNIQYF
TRBD1,-,TRBV20-1,TRBJ1-6,TGCAGTGCTAGGGACAGGGGGGCTCTGAGCTCCTATAATTCACCCCTCCACTTT,CSARDRGALSSYNSPLHF
-,-,TRBV20-1,TRBJ2-1,TGCAGTGCTAGAGATTCCAGGTTCGATCGTTACAATGAGCAGTTCTTC,CSARDSRFDRYNEQFF
-,many,TRBV20-1,TRBJ1-6,TGCAGTGCTAAGGGGGACTTGGCCCTCCACTTT,CSAKGDLALHF
-,few,TRBV28,TRBJ2-3,TGTGCCAGCAGTCGAACCTCAGTAGGTGACACAGATACGCAGTATTTT,CASSRTSVGDTDTQYF
TRBD1,many,TRBV7-8,TRBJ2-7,TGTGCCAGCAGCCGCGGACAGGGGAGCTCCTACGAGCAGTACTTC,CASSRGQGSSYEQYF
TRBD1,few,TRBV20-1,TRBJ2-3,TGCAGTGCATCGGGACAGGGGGCAGATACGCAGTATTTT,CSASGQGADTQYF
-,many,TRBV28,TRBJ1-1,TGTGCCAGCAGTTTAGTTGAGGGACTTGAAGCTTTCTTT,CASSLVEGLEAFF
TRBD2,many,TRBV12-3/TRBV12-4,TRBJ2-7,TGTGCCAGCACTTTAGGACTAGCGGACGAGCAGTACTTC,CASTLGLADEQYF